Presented here are 8 T cell receptor beta chains from one specimen sequenced in a study of CD8 T cells in Susac syndrome. Random hexamers served to reverse transcribe about 0.5 to 1 ug RNA. TCRdb ran MiXCR on the immunoSEQ multiplex PCR reads and lists one entry per CDR3 protein. The sample has about 300,000 distinct CDR3 sequences; approximately 90% are singletons. Specimen: CD4+ T cells from PBMCs. These TCRs come from a human donor with multiple sclerosis.

This chain joins TRBV19 and TRBJ2-2; D is possibly TRBD2 (6 bases). V was trimmed by 2 bases and J by 0 bases, leaving 10 bases between them. Germline V gene data show CDR1 as LNHDA and CDR2 as SQIVND (reference sequence). The CDR3 extends over 16 amino acids. For the CDR3, the DNA is TGTGCCAGTAGTATATCAGCTAGCGCGAACACCGGGGAGCTGTTTTTT. This codes for CASSISASANTGELFF.

The chain carries TRBV18 and TRBJ2-5, with 8 bases identical to TRBD2. Germline CDR1 and CDR2: KGHSH and LQKENI. The CDR3 is 14 amino acids. V shed 3 bases and J 4 bases; nucleotides not matched to a gene: 4. DNA for the CDR3: TGTGCCAGCTCACCCTACGCGGGAGGAGAGACCCAGTACTTC. Its protein product is CASSPYAGGETQYF.

J is TRBJ2-1 and V is TRBV7-8, with TRBD2 matching 10 bases. The junction had 6 bases not matched to a gene; V was cut back by 4 bases and J by 0 bases. The CDR3 is 17 residues long. Germline V gene lookup returns CDR1 SGHVS and CDR2 FQNEAQ. The CDR3 coding sequence is TGTGCCAGCAGCTCTTTAGCGGGGGGCCCCTCCTACAATGAGCAGTTCTTC. This gives the protein CASSSLAGGPSYNEQFF.

The chain combines TRBV7-9 with TRBJ1-1; D is perhaps TRBD1 (6 bases). CDR3 length: 16 residues. Germline V gives CDR1 SEHNR, CDR2 FQNEAQ (reference sequence). V shed 2 bases and J shed 0 bases, with 13 bases lying between them. CDR3 sequence: CASSLYPRQVNTEAFF. The DNA of the CDR3 is TGTGCCAGCAGCTTATACCCCCGACAGGTGAACACTGAAGCTTTCTTT.

This chain links TRBV4-2 with TRBJ2-3; D may correspond to TRBD1 or TRBD2 (6 bases each). With 1 base removed from V and 5 bases from J, the gap between germline ends came to 13 bases. This CDR3 region has 15 residues. CDR1 is LGHNA, CDR2 YNFKEQ, per germline. CDR3 in DNA: TGTGCCAGCAGCCAAGGCGGGGCCAGGGGAGATACGCAGTATTTT. It specifies CASSQGGARGDTQYF.

The V call is TRBV24-1, the J call TRBJ2-5; D ambiguous. CDR1 is KGHDR, CDR2 SFDVKD, per germline. V was pared by 8 bases and J by 5 bases, with 8 bases between. The CDR3 totals 11 residues. The CDR3 region is CATTVKETQYF. Here the CDR3 DNA reads TGTGCCACCACAGTAAAGGAGACCCAGTACTTC.

CDR3 loop: CASSPPGNEQFF. The CDR3 DNA reads as TGTGCCAGCTCACCACCCGGCAATGAGCAGTTCTTC. The chain uses TRBV18 and TRBJ2-1, with no clear D. V gave up 0 bases and J gave up 6 bases, with 3 bases separating them. The germline CDR1 and CDR2 sequences are KGHSH and LQKENI. The CDR3 is 12 amino acids. The full variable domain, completed using reference TRBV18 and TRBJ2-1, is NAGVMQNPRHLVRRRGQEARLRCSPMKGHSHVYWYRQLPEEGLKFMVYLQKENIIDESGMPKERFSAEFPKEGPSILRIQQVVRGDSAAYFCASSPPGNEQFFGPGTRLTVL.

At least ten counts were recorded for this clonotype. The germline gene is not matched at one end of the junction; a read error may be the cause. V gene TRBV5-1 combines with J gene TRBJ2-7, with D uncertain. The CDR3 consists of 12 residues. CDR1 is SGHRS, CDR2 YFSETQ, per germline. The CDR3 DNA reads TGTGCCAGCAGCTTAGTCGGCTACGAGCAGTACTTC. Protein sequence: CASSLVGYEQYF.